What follows are 9 T cell receptor beta chains derived from one specimen sequenced in a study of identical twins. TCRdb reanalysed the 5' RACE reads using MiXCR and keeps one entry per CDR3 protein. The sample has roughly 230,000 distinct CDR3 sequences, about 9% seen once. Another study also made use of these data, one on yellow fever vaccine responses in identical twins.

The sample was CD8+ T cells sorted from blood. The receptors here all came from a woman aged 18-29 years in good health.

Only a few counts were recorded for this clonotype. The chain recombines TRBV10-3 with TRBJ2-3; D is possibly TRBD1 or TRBD2 (6 bases each). Per germline, CDR1 ENHRY and CDR2 SYGVKD. The CDR3 sequence is 14 residues long. The V gene lost 0 bases and the J gene lost 10 bases, with 14 bases spanning the gap. The CDR3 sequence: CAISESNSEGAQYF. CDR3 DNA: TGTGCCATCAGTGAGTCGAACTCGGAGGGGGCGCAGTATTTT.

J is TRBJ2-5 and V is TRBV15; D is perhaps TRBD2 (5 bases). V lost 1 base and J 0 bases, leaving 15 bases between the germline ends. The CDR3 has 17 amino acids. The germline V gene has CDR1 LNHNV and CDR2 YYDKDF (reference sequence). The CDR3 DNA sequence: TGTGCCACCAGCAGAGTGGAGCTCTCGCGGGACCAAGAGACCCAGTACTTC. Translated: CATSRVELSRDQETQYF.

The genes are TRBV11-1 and TRBJ2-1, with D possibly being TRBD1 or TRBD2 (5 bases each). From germline, CDR1 is SGHAT and CDR2 FQDESV (reference sequence). Trimming removed 6 bases from V and 8 bases from J, with 29 bases in between. The CDR3 loop spans 18 amino acids. The CDR3 DNA sequence: TGTGCCAGCAGTCCCCAGGAGAGGGGCCGAACCGACGGCGATGAGCAGTTCTTC. Protein sequence: CASSPQERGRTDGDEQFF.

This clonotype was counted a few times. Sequence at one end of the junction differs from germline and may be a read error. Here the CDR3 DNA reads TGCAGTGCTAGATCTTTACAGGGGGCTTCCTTCGAGCAGTACTTC. Translating it yields CSARSLQGASFEQYF. The chain uses TRBV20-1 and TRBJ2-7; 9 bases match TRBD1. Germline assignment: CDR1 DFQATT and CDR2 SNEGSKA (reference sequence). CDR3 length: 15 residues.

This clonotype occurred many times. This rearrangement joins TRBV20-1 to TRBJ2-7; 10 positions agree with TRBD2. From germline, CDR1 is DFQATT and CDR2 SNEGSKA (reference sequence). The CDR3 is 15 residues long. Unmatched junction bases numbered 4, after V lost 0 bases and J lost 2 bases. The CDR3 reads CSARDFLAGAYEQYF. CDR3 DNA: TGCAGTGCTAGAGATTTCCTAGCGGGGGCCTACGAGCAGTACTTC.

The chain recombines TRBV6-5 with TRBJ2-1; 7 bases map to TRBD2. CDR3 length equals 15 residues. Unmatched junction bases numbered 13, after V lost 6 bases and J lost 8 bases. The germline V gene encodes CDR1 MNHEY and CDR2 SVGAGI. DNA for the CDR3: TGTGCCAGCAGCTACCCGGGACTGGGGGGGGATGAGCAGTTCTTC. This encodes CASSYPGLGGDEQFF.

The rearrangement uses TRBV2 and TRBJ2-7; TRBD2 is a possible D gene (5 bases). Deletions cut 4 bases from V and 3 bases from J, with 7 bases between. This CDR3 comprises 12 residues. Per the germline V gene, CDR1 is SNHLY and CDR2 is FYNNEI. The CDR3 loop reads CASSAGIYEQYF. In nucleotides, the CDR3 is TGTGCCAGCAGTGCGGGAATCTACGAGCAGTACTTC.

V is TRBV7-2 and J is TRBJ2-7, with 8 nucleotides matching TRBD1. The CDR3 loop spans 14 amino acids. Germline CDR1 SGHTA, CDR2 FQGNSA. Trimming removed 6 bases from V and 2 bases from J; junction bases left unmatched: 6. In nucleotides, the CDR3 is TGTGCCAGCAGTTCGGACAGGGCTCCCTACGAGCAGTACTTC. It encodes CASSSDRAPYEQYF.

The rearrangement links TRBV7-9 to TRBJ2-7; TRBD1 agrees at 9 bases. Germline CDR1 is SEHNR and CDR2 is FQNEAQ (reference sequence). J was trimmed by 3 bases and V by 5 bases; bases with no gene match: 5. The CDR3 extends over 14 amino acids. CDR3 in amino acids: CASSHRQGGYEQYF. The CDR3 DNA reads as TGTGCCAGCAGCCACCGACAGGGGGGCTACGAGCAGTACTTC.